Listed here is a single T cell receptor (beta chain). The sample is drawn from a study of cytomegalovirus exposure and HLA in healthy donors. The PCR employed 60 Vbeta primers together with 13 Jbeta primers. Measured with immunoSEQ multiplex PCR; TCRdb has only the in-frame clones, and not every one. Of roughly 76,000 clones listed, roughly 88% are singletons. This clonotype was obtained from a woman aged 25 to 39 in good health and CMV-seronegative. Sample: PBMCs.

This chain's CDR3 is CASSIGTVNTEAFF. In DNA form, the CDR3 reads TGTGCCAGTAGTATTGGGACAGTAAACACTGAAGCTTTCTTT. J is TRBJ1-1 and V is TRBV19; 7 nucleotides align to TRBD1. Germline V gene sequence: CDR1 LNHDA, CDR2 SQIVND (reference sequence). The V gene end was trimmed by 3 bases and the J gene end by 2 bases; junction bases not matched to a gene: 3. This CDR3 region has 14 residues.